The rows below give T cell receptor beta chains drawn from one sample of a study of blood T cell repertoires in COVID-19. This table comes from immunoSEQ multiplex PCR, and its TCRdb copy is limited to in-frame clones, with some not included. The sample has tens of thousands of clones, about 82% seen once; the top ten hold about a fifth. Sample: peripheral blood. These receptors came from an elderly woman in a cohort sampled during active or convalescent COVID-19. Each CDR3 is given with its conserved first and last residue. D genes are given only for firm matches. A clone size is listed for some rows: how often the clone was seen (once, few, many), or a class if it is expanded.

j_call: TRBJ1-6; v_call: TRBV28; clone_size: few; d_call: NA; cdr3_aa: CASRPSTGGNSPLHF; cdr3_nt: TGTGCCAGCAGGCCGTCGACAGGCGGGAATTCACCCCTCCACTTT
j_call: TRBJ2-1; v_call: TRBV11-2; clone_size: NA; d_call: TRBD2; cdr3_aa: CASSWDYWGSYNEQFF; cdr3_nt: TGTGCCAGCAGCTGGGACTATTGGGGCTCCTACAATGAGCAGTTCTTC
j_call: TRBJ2-7; v_call: TRBV5-1; clone_size: once; d_call: NA; cdr3_aa: CASSLTGSYEQYF; cdr3_nt: TGCGCCAGCAGCTTGACAGGGTCCTACGAGCAGTACTTC
j_call: TRBJ2-1; v_call: TRBV7-6; clone_size: once; d_call: TRBD2; cdr3_aa: CASSRRTSGSYNEQFF; cdr3_nt: TGTGCCAGCAGCAGACGGACTAGCGGATCCTACAATGAGCAGTTCTTC
j_call: TRBJ2-5; v_call: TRBV5-1; clone_size: NA; d_call: TRBD1; cdr3_aa: CASSPGTGGTETQYF; cdr3_nt: TGCGCCAGCAGCCCGGGGACAGGGGGAACGGAGACCCAGTACTTC
j_call: TRBJ2-7; v_call: TRBV11-2; clone_size: once; d_call: TRBD2; cdr3_aa: CASSLGLADYEQYF; cdr3_nt: TGTGCCAGCAGCTTAGGCCTAGCGGACTACGAGCAGTACTTC
j_call: TRBJ1-2; v_call: TRBV19; clone_size: NA; d_call: TRBD1; cdr3_aa: CASTNGQGAQNYGYTF; cdr3_nt: TGTGCCAGTACCAATGGACAGGGGGCACAGAACTATGGCTACACCTTC
j_call: TRBJ2-1; v_call: TRBV20-1; clone_size: NA; d_call: TRBD2; cdr3_aa: CSASSQRGGHYNEQFF; cdr3_nt: TGCAGTGCTAGTAGCCAGCGGGGGGGTCACTACAATGAGCAGTTCTTC
j_call: TRBJ2-5; v_call: TRBV10-3; clone_size: NA; d_call: NA; cdr3_aa: CAISQGETQYF; cdr3_nt: TGTGCCATCAGTCAGGGGGAGACCCAGTACTTC
j_call: TRBJ1-3; v_call: TRBV4-2; clone_size: many; d_call: NA; cdr3_aa: CASSQLRGLSGNTIYF; cdr3_nt: TGTGCCAGCAGCCAACTCCGAGGGCTCTCTGGAAACACCATATATTTT
j_call: TRBJ2-5; v_call: TRBV24-1; clone_size: NA; d_call: TRBD2; cdr3_aa: CATSDSRLASGETQYF; cdr3_nt: TGTGCCACCAGTGATTCGAGACTAGCGTCGGGAGAGACCCAGTACTTC
j_call: TRBJ2-1; v_call: TRBV7-2; clone_size: NA; d_call: NA; cdr3_aa: CASSRDYNEQFF; cdr3_nt: TGTGCCAGCAGCCGAGACTACAATGAGCAGTTCTTC
j_call: TRBJ2-2; v_call: TRBV2; clone_size: NA; d_call: NA; cdr3_aa: CASKDTFANTGELFF; cdr3_nt: TGTGCCAGCAAGGACACGTTCGCGAACACCGGGGAGCTGTTTTTT
j_call: TRBJ1-1; v_call: TRBV10-3; clone_size: few; d_call: TRBD1; cdr3_aa: CAISDRRQGARTEAFF; cdr3_nt: TGTGCCATCAGTGACCGAAGACAGGGAGCGCGCACTGAAGCTTTCTTT
j_call: TRBJ2-7; v_call: TRBV28; clone_size: NA; d_call: NA; cdr3_aa: CASSPGHLPYEQYF; cdr3_nt: TGTGCCAGCAGCCCGGGACACCTCCCTTACGAGCAGTACTTC
j_call: TRBJ2-7; v_call: TRBV10-3; clone_size: NA; d_call: NA; cdr3_aa: CATWGGPRVDEQYF; cdr3_nt: TGTGCCACCTGGGGGGGGCCTAGGGTCGACGAGCAGTACTTC
j_call: TRBJ1-3; v_call: TRBV5-1; clone_size: NA; d_call: NA; cdr3_aa: CASSPGGTGNTIYF; cdr3_nt: TGCGCCAGCAGTCCCGGGGGTACTGGAAACACCATATATTTT
j_call: TRBJ2-6; v_call: TRBV5-1; clone_size: NA; d_call: NA; cdr3_aa: CASSLSRAGANVLTF; cdr3_nt: TGCGCCAGCAGCTTGAGCAGGGCTGGGGCCAACGTCCTGACTTTC
j_call: TRBJ1-1; v_call: TRBV24-1; clone_size: NA; d_call: TRBD1; cdr3_aa: CATSDLRQGRNTEAFF; cdr3_nt: TGTGCCACCAGTGATTTGAGACAGGGGAGGAACACTGAAGCTTTCTTT
j_call: TRBJ1-1; v_call: TRBV5-4; clone_size: once; d_call: NA; cdr3_aa: CASSLAGRENTEAFF; cdr3_nt: TGTGCCAGCAGCTTGGCAGGGCGGGAGAACACTGAAGCTTTCTTT
j_call: TRBJ2-4; v_call: TRBV11-3; clone_size: NA; d_call: NA; cdr3_aa: CASSSRLAAGKNIQYF; cdr3_nt: TGTGCCAGCAGCTCCCGACTCGCTGCGGGCAAAAACATTCAGTACTTC
j_call: TRBJ2-1; v_call: TRBV3-1/TRBV3-2; clone_size: NA; d_call: TRBD2; cdr3_aa: CASSPGTSESSYNEQFF; cdr3_nt: TGTGCCAGCAGCCCGGGGACTAGCGAAAGCTCCTACAATGAGCAGTTCTTC
j_call: TRBJ1-5; v_call: TRBV12-3/TRBV12-4; clone_size: NA; d_call: TRBD1; cdr3_aa: CASRLQGHQPQHF; cdr3_nt: TGTGCCAGCAGACTACAGGGGCATCAGCCCCAGCATTTT
j_call: TRBJ1-1; v_call: TRBV11-3; clone_size: NA; d_call: TRBD1; cdr3_aa: CASSSDRGKTEAFF; cdr3_nt: TGTGCCAGCAGCTCCGACAGGGGAAAAACTGAAGCTTTCTTT
j_call: TRBJ1-1; v_call: TRBV2; clone_size: NA; d_call: NA; cdr3_aa: CASTTGLGNTEAFF; cdr3_nt: TGTGCCAGCACAACAGGGTTGGGGAACACTGAAGCTTTCTTT
j_call: TRBJ1-1; v_call: TRBV12-3/TRBV12-4; clone_size: few; d_call: NA; cdr3_aa: CASTMDGPGAFF; cdr3_nt: TGTGCCAGCACCATGGACGGACCAGGGGCTTTCTTT
j_call: TRBJ2-3; v_call: TRBV5-1; clone_size: NA; d_call: TRBD2; cdr3_aa: CASSLTSRSTDTQYF; cdr3_nt: TGCGCCAGCAGCCTGACTAGCCGGAGCACAGATACGCAGTATTTT
j_call: TRBJ1-4; v_call: TRBV19; clone_size: NA; d_call: NA; cdr3_aa: CASSIGGAGGEKLFF; cdr3_nt: TGTGCCAGTAGTATCGGGGGGGCCGGAGGTGAAAAACTGTTTTTT
j_call: TRBJ1-5; v_call: TRBV2; clone_size: NA; d_call: NA; cdr3_aa: CASSGILGNQPQHF; cdr3_nt: TGTGCCAGCAGTGGTATCCTAGGTAATCAGCCCCAGCATTTT
j_call: TRBJ2-7; v_call: TRBV20-1; clone_size: once; d_call: NA; cdr3_aa: CSASRLYEQYF; cdr3_nt: TGCAGTGCTAGTCGACTCTACGAGCAGTACTTC
j_call: TRBJ2-3; v_call: TRBV30; clone_size: NA; d_call: TRBD1; cdr3_aa: CAWSGDRAGTDTQYF; cdr3_nt: TGTGCCTGGAGCGGGGACAGAGCGGGCACAGATACGCAGTATTTT
j_call: TRBJ1-2; v_call: TRBV18; clone_size: few; d_call: NA; cdr3_aa: CASSPPSGRGNGYTF; cdr3_nt: TGTGCCAGCTCACCACCATCGGGTCGCGGGAATGGCTACACCTTC
j_call: TRBJ2-1; v_call: TRBV21-1; clone_size: NA; d_call: NA; cdr3_aa: CASSNLVLPYYNEQFF; cdr3_nt: TGTGCCAGCAGCAATCTTGTCCTCCCCTACTACAATGAGCAGTTCTTC
j_call: TRBJ2-7; v_call: TRBV5-4; clone_size: NA; d_call: TRBD2; cdr3_aa: CASSPSLSGSSYEQYF; cdr3_nt: TGTGCCAGCAGCCCATCACTTAGCGGGAGCTCCTACGAGCAGTACTTC
j_call: TRBJ1-2; v_call: TRBV27; clone_size: NA; d_call: TRBD1; cdr3_aa: CASSSDRANGYTF; cdr3_nt: TGTGCCAGCAGCTCCGACAGGGCCAATGGCTACACCTTC